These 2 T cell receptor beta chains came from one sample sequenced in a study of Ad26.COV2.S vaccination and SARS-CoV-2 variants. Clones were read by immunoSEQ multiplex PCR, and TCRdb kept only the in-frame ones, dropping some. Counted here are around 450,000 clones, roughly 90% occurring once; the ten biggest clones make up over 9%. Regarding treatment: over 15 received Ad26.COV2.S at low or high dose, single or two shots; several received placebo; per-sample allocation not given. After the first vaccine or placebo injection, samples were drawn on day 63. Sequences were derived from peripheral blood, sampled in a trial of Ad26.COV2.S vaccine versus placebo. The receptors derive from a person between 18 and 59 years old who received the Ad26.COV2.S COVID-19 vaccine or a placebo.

The CDR3 sequence is CASSVPGLAGGPSYEQYF. The CDR3 coding sequence is TGTGCCAGCAGCGTTCCGGGACTAGCGGGGGGCCCCTCCTACGAGCAGTACTTC. The chain carries TRBV5-4 and TRBJ2-7, with TRBD2 identical over 15 bases. V dropped 4 bases and J dropped 0; count of bases not matched to a gene: 8. The length of the CDR3 is 18 residues. CDR1 SGHNT and CDR2 YYREEE come from the germline V gene (reference sequence).

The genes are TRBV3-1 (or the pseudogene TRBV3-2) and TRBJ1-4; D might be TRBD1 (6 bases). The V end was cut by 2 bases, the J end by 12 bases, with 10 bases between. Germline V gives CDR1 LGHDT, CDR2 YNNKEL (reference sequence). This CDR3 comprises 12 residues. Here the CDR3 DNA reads TGTGCCAGCAGCCAAAGGGGGTCGGAACTGTTTTTT. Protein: CASSQRGSELFF.